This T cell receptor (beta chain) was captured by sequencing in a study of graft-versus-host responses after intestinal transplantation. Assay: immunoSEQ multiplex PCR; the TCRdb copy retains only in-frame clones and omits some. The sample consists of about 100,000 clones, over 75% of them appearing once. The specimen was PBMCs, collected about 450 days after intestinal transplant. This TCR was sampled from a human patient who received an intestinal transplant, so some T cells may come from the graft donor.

The CDR3 sequence is CASSRGQGAFF. DNA for the CDR3: TGTGCCAGCAGCAGGGGGCAGGGAGCTTTCTTT. J is TRBJ1-1 and V is TRBV6-1, with 8 nucleotides matching TRBD1. This CDR3 is built from 11 residues. V was pared by 6 bases and J by 10 bases, with 4 bases of the junction left unmatched. Germline V gene sequence: CDR1 MNHNS, CDR2 SASEGT.